This T cell receptor (beta chain) was obtained from a study of blood T cell repertoires in COVID-19. Study at large: Italy, Spain and the United States were the sources of the convalescent and acute COVID-19 samples. T cells, B-cell-depleted T cells, or PBMCs provided the cDNA or gDNA that served as material.

Per the authors' pipeline: Reference gene primer amplification gave estimated nucleated cell counts. Sequenced by immunoSEQ multiplex PCR; TCRdb stores in-frame clones only, minus some. The DNA was the basis for D and trimming; V, J and clone size are from that table. The sample consists of a few hundred thousand clones, 65% to 90% of them appearing once. This clone was seen a single time. Material: peripheral blood. The source is a woman aged 40 to 49 who had recovered from COVID-19.

The CDR3 loop reads CSVLSGTSGGNEQFF. The CDR3, as DNA: TGCAGCGTTCTATCCGGGACTAGCGGGGGAAATGAGCAGTTCTTC. The chain recombines TRBV29-1 with TRBJ2-1; 14 bases agree with TRBD2. In germline, CDR1 is SQVTM, CDR2 ANQGSEA. Unmatched junction bases numbered 7, after V lost 5 bases and J lost 7 bases. The length of the CDR3 is 15 residues.